Shown below are 7 T cell receptor beta chains from a single sample sequenced in a study of Graves' ophthalmopathy and Graves' hyperthyroidism. Amplification targeted the TCR beta CDR3 regions, with RNA transcripts as the source material. After a first-round RT-PCR with HTBI primers, a second-round multiplex PCR was run. TCRdb analysed the multiplex PCR reads with MiXCR anew, one entry per CDR3 protein. The data hold almost 750,000 distinct CDR3 sequences, with 40% observed a single time. Sequencing was carried out using peripheral blood. These receptors came from an adult man with Graves' ophthalmopathy.

The gene calls are TRBV20-1 and TRBJ2-5; no firm D call. The CDR3 is made up of 11 amino acids. Germline loops: CDR1 DFQATT, CDR2 SNEGSKA (reference sequence). V dropped 6 bases and J dropped 2 bases, with 7 bases sitting between them. CDR3 sequence reads: CSAPAQETQYF. The CDR3 DNA follows: TGCAGTGCCCCCGCGCAAGAGACCCAGTACTTC.

The chain has TRBV11-2 and TRBJ2-7; 10 nucleotides align to TRBD1. The CDR3 runs to 17 residues. The junction had 14 bases not matched to a gene; V was cut back by 6 bases and J by 3 bases. CDR1 SGHAT and CDR2 FQNNGV come from the germline V gene. CDR3 protein: CASRLIRAGTGVYEQYF. In DNA, the CDR3 is TGTGCCAGCAGGCTCATACGGGCCGGGACAGGGGTCTACGAGCAGTACTTC.

The chain carries TRBV29-1 and TRBJ1-2; TRBD1 is a possible D gene (5 bases). This CDR3 has 12 residues. V lost 2 bases, J lost 3 bases, and 7 bases lay in between. CDR1 and CDR2 (germline): SQVTM, ANQGSEA. The CDR3: CSVEWGYYGYTF. DNA of the CDR3: TGCAGCGTTGAATGGGGGTACTATGGCTACACCTTC. Looking up the rest from reference TRBV29-1 and TRBJ1-2 gives the full variable domain: SAVISQKPSRDICQRGTSLTIQCQVDSQVTMMFWYRQQPGQSLTLIATANQGSEATYESGFVIDKFPISRPNLTFSTLTVSNMSPEDSSIYLCSVEWGYYGYTFGSGTRLTVV.

This clonotype was counted ten times or more. The genes are TRBV10-3 and TRBJ1-1; D is unresolved. CDR1 ENHRY and CDR2 SYGVKD come from the germline V gene. The ends were cut back, 6 bases at V and 1 base at J, with 9 bases in the middle. This CDR3 contains 13 residues. Here the CDR3 reads CAISSTANTEAFF. DNA of the CDR3: TGTGCCATCAGCTCGACGGCGAACACTGAAGCTTTCTTT.

This clonotype was observed a few times. The chain has TRBV29-1 and TRBJ2-7, with TRBD1 matching over 7 bases. Trimming cost V 7 bases and J 1 base; bases outside gene matches: 7. The length of the CDR3 is 13 residues. Germline V gene lookup returns CDR1 SQVTM and CDR2 ANQGSEA. CDR3 bases: TGCAGCGGTGGGGTACAGGGGTCCTACGAGCAGTACTTC. Amino acids: CSGGVQGSYEQYF.

This clonotype has a handful of counts. V usage is TRBV7-9 and J usage is TRBJ2-2; D possibly corresponds to TRBD1 (6 bases). Germline-derived CDR1 and CDR2 are SEHNR and FQNEAQ (reference sequence). V shed 5 bases and J shed 1 base, with 17 bases lying between them. This CDR3 contains 17 residues. This CDR3 is CASSPAAGTKNTGELFF. CDR3 coding DNA: TGTGCCAGCAGCCCTGCCGCCGGGACAAAGAACACCGGGGAGCTGTTTTTT.

CDR3 residues: CASSTRFGTGVDYEQYF. CDR3 nucleotides: TGTGCCAGCAGTACGCGGTTTGGGACAGGTGTCGATTACGAGCAGTACTTC. This chain links TRBV25-1 with TRBJ2-7, with 8 bases aligning to TRBD1. The V segment lost 5 bases and the J segment 4 bases; nucleotides outside the gene matches: 16. The germline gives CDR1 MGHDK, CDR2 SYGVNS. The CDR3 totals 17 residues.